The next 16 T cell receptor beta chains were all read from a single sample in a study of blood T cell repertoires in COVID-19 (dated by TCRdb to about 2020). The library was built by means of the immunoSEQ multiplex PCR assay. TCRdb carries this immuneACCESS record with in-frame sequences only. Its versions omit some clonotypes, under half of them owing to an unresolved V gene in the studies checked, with the rest unexplained. For this sample there are about 170,000 clones; 83% appear just once. 4% to 4.5% of the sample is taken by the ten largest. What was sequenced was PBMCs or T cells enriched from blood (not recorded which). The source of these receptors is a woman between 45 and 65 years old who had recovered from COVID-19.

The V gene is TRBV5-6, the J gene TRBJ2-7; weak D call: TRBD1 (5 bases). The CDR3 extends over 15 amino acids. Germline V gene data show CDR1 as SGHDT and CDR2 as YYEEEE. Trimming removed 0 bases at V and 6 bases at J, with 16 bases between. CDR3 loop: CASSLAGWQGGEQYV. The DNA for the CDR3 is TGTGCCAGCAGCTTGGCGGGCTGGCAGGGCGGCGAGCAGTACGTC.

The chain joins TRBV28 to TRBJ1-6; unclear D gene. Germline loops: CDR1 MDHEN, CDR2 SYDVKM. V was cut by 3 bases and J by 7 bases, with 10 bases left in between. The length of the CDR3 is 14 residues. For the CDR3, the DNA is TGTGCCAGCAGTTTTGGGCCGAAAAATTCACCCCTCCACTTT. The encoded protein is CASSFGPKNSPLHF.

The chain uses TRBV5-1 and TRBJ1-2; weak D call: TRBD1 (6 bases). CDR3 length: 14 amino acids. CDR1 is SGHRS and CDR2 is YFSETQ in the germline V gene. The V end lost 3 bases, the J end lost 0 bases, and 9 bases lay between the germline ends. This chain's CDR3 is CASSSGTTNYGYTF. The CDR3 DNA reads TGCGCCAGCAGCTCCGGGACAACTAACTATGGCTACACCTTC.

This rearrangement joins TRBV12-3 or TRBV12-4 to TRBJ1-2, with D perhaps TRBD1 (6 bases). The CDR3 is 12 residues long. Deletions cut 1 base from V and 8 bases from J, with 8 bases between. CDR3 residues: CASSLVQGGYTF. The CDR3 bases are TGTGCCAGCAGTTTAGTACAGGGAGGCTACACCTTC.

In this sample, this clone turned up once. The gene calls are TRBV6-5 and TRBJ1-2; D call uncertain. Trimming shortened V by 5 bases and J by 10 bases, and 17 bases separated the two germline ends. CDR1 is MNHEY, CDR2 SVGAGI, per germline. This CDR3 spans 13 amino acids. The CDR3 sequence is CASSQDFFIDYTF. In DNA, the CDR3 is TGTGCCAGCAGTCAGGACTTTTTCATTGACTACACCTTC.

J is TRBJ1-1 and V is TRBV5-4; no reliable D call. This CDR3 has 12 residues. Germline CDR1 is SGHNT and CDR2 is YYREEE (reference sequence). Trimming cost V 5 bases and J 5 bases, with 10 bases left between them. The CDR3 loop reads CASRRDFTEAFF. CDR3 DNA: TGTGCCAGCAGACGGGATTTTACTGAAGCTTTCTTT.

The J gene is TRBJ1-5, the V gene TRBV3-1 (or the pseudogene TRBV3-2); TRBD1 agrees at 8 bases. There are 15 residues in the CDR3. Germline CDR1 LGHDT, CDR2 YNNKEL (reference sequence). V lost 4 bases, J lost 2 bases, and 4 bases stayed unmatched. CDR3: CASSRGGQGNQPQHF. The DNA for the CDR3 is TGTGCCAGCAGCCGGGGGGGACAGGGCAATCAGCCCCAGCATTTT.

This chain joins TRBV29-1 and TRBJ1-5; 9 nucleotides line up with TRBD1. Germline CDR1 reads SQVTM; CDR2 reads ANQGSEA. There are 15 residues in the CDR3. J lost 4 bases, V lost 5 bases, and 9 bases had no gene match. CDR3 DNA sequence: TGCAGCGTTTCCCCGGGACAGGGTTGGAATCAGCCCCAGCATTTT. This encodes CSVSPGQGWNQPQHF. The whole variable domain, filled in from reference TRBV29-1 and TRBJ1-5, reads SAVISQKPSRDICQRGTSLTIQCQVDSQVTMMFWYRQQPGQSLTLIATANQGSEATYESGFVIDKFPISRPNLTFSTLTVSNMSPEDSSIYLCSVSPGQGWNQPQHFGDGTRLSIL.

This clone was detected once. CDR3 nucleotides: TGTGCCAGCAGTTACCTCCTGACAGGGCCTAATGAAAAACTGTTTTTT. Translating it yields CASSYLLTGPNEKLFF. This chain joins TRBV6-5 and TRBJ1-4, with 7 bases aligning to TRBD1. The CDR3 spans 16 residues. Germline values: CDR1 MNHEY, CDR2 SVGAGI. With V trimmed by 2 bases and J by 3 bases, 6 bases remained unmatched.

The V gene is TRBV7-9, the J gene TRBJ2-5, with 9 bases aligning to TRBD2. Germline CDR1 and CDR2: SEHNR and FQNEAQ (reference sequence). Trimming removed 7 bases from V and 3 bases from J; junction bases left unmatched: 3. The length of the CDR3 is 13 residues. For the CDR3, the DNA is TGTGCCAGCATTTCTAGCGGGAAAGAGACCCAGTACTTC. Amino acids: CASISSGKETQYF.

The CDR3 sequence: CASNSGTVYEQYV. As DNA, the CDR3 is TGTGCCAGCAATTCCGGGACAGTTTACGAGCAGTACGTC. The J gene is TRBJ2-7, the V gene TRBV28; 7 bases agree with TRBD1. The CDR3 length is 13 residues. Losses at the gene ends were 7 bases for V and 4 bases for J; bases not matched to a gene: 7. Germline lookup yields CDR1 MDHEN and CDR2 SYDVKM.

V usage is TRBV2 and J usage is TRBJ1-6; no reliable D call. The germline V and J ends were trimmed by 5 bases and 6 bases, with 8 bases remaining between them. This CDR3 is 13 amino acids long. Germline V gene sequence: CDR1 SNHLY, CDR2 FYNNEI. In nucleotides, the CDR3 is TGTGCCAGCAGTCGGTCTGGTAATTCACCCCTCCACTTT. Translation: CASSRSGNSPLHF.

The chain is built from TRBV5-6 and TRBJ1-5; D gene ambiguous. The V end was cut by 4 bases, the J end by 6 bases, with 8 bases between. CDR1 and CDR2 (germline): SGHDT, YYEEEE. The CDR3 covers 12 residues. DNA for the CDR3: TGTGCCAGCAGCATTTATCGTCAGCCCCAGCATTTT. This codes for CASSIYRQPQHF.

The genes are TRBV7-8 and TRBJ1-1, with D possibly being TRBD1 (5 bases). Germline V gene lookup returns CDR1 SGHVS and CDR2 FQNEAQ. Deletions cut 4 bases from V and 1 base from J, with 13 bases between. The CDR3 is 15 residues long. The CDR3: CASSSDTRKNTEAFF. The CDR3 DNA sequence: TGTGCCAGCAGCTCGGACACCCGGAAGAACACTGAAGCTTTCTTT.

CDR3 amino acids: CASSYGTGGADTQYF. CDR3 sequence (DNA): TGTGCCAGCAGCTACGGGACAGGGGGCGCAGATACGCAGTATTTT. V gene TRBV5-6 combines with J gene TRBJ2-3; 12 bases fit TRBD1. Germline CDR1 and CDR2: SGHDT and YYEEEE. V gave up 3 bases and J gave up 4 bases; unmatched junction bases: 3. This CDR3 has 15 amino acids.

The CDR3 nucleotides are TGTGCCAGCAGCGTAGCGGGTAGCGGGAGGTCGCAGTTCTTC. It encodes CASSVAGSGRSQFF. This sequence joins TRBV9 and TRBJ2-1; 10 bases match TRBD2. Germline CDR1 reads SGDLS; CDR2 reads YYNGEE. Trimming at V came to 0 bases and at J to 12 bases, leaving 6 bases not matched to a gene. The CDR3 contains 14 residues.